Here is one T cell receptor beta chain with its context. The antigen is undetermined. Germline CDR1 is SNHLY and CDR2 is FYNNEI. This CDR3 is built from 15 residues. This sample was included in a study of blood T cells in healthy people across ages. Background on the study: Per every two T cells, about one barcoded beta molecule was captured by template switching.

General study results and limits: Donor CMV infection status was unknown, possibly confounding age-related changes in expanded clonotypes. A conclusive naive versus antigen-experienced comparison was prevented by the unsorted PBMCs.

Combining a sample-barcoded 5' primer with a J-beta primer mix, a second PCR ran for about 6 to 11 cycles. TCRdb passed the 5' RACE reads through MiXCR, listing each CDR3 protein once. The sample has around 1.5 million distinct CDR3 sequences, 42% seen once. The chain couples TRBV2 to TRBJ2-5; TRBD2 aligns across 12 bases. Judging by the DNA end, TRBJ2-7 fits better; the J call may be wrong. The sequence derives from a woman aged 18-30 years in good health. Input material: blood. This CDR3 reads CASSEPSGGDYEQYF. As DNA, the CDR3 is TGTGCCAGCAGTGAACCTAGCGGGGGGGACTACGAGCAGTACTTC.